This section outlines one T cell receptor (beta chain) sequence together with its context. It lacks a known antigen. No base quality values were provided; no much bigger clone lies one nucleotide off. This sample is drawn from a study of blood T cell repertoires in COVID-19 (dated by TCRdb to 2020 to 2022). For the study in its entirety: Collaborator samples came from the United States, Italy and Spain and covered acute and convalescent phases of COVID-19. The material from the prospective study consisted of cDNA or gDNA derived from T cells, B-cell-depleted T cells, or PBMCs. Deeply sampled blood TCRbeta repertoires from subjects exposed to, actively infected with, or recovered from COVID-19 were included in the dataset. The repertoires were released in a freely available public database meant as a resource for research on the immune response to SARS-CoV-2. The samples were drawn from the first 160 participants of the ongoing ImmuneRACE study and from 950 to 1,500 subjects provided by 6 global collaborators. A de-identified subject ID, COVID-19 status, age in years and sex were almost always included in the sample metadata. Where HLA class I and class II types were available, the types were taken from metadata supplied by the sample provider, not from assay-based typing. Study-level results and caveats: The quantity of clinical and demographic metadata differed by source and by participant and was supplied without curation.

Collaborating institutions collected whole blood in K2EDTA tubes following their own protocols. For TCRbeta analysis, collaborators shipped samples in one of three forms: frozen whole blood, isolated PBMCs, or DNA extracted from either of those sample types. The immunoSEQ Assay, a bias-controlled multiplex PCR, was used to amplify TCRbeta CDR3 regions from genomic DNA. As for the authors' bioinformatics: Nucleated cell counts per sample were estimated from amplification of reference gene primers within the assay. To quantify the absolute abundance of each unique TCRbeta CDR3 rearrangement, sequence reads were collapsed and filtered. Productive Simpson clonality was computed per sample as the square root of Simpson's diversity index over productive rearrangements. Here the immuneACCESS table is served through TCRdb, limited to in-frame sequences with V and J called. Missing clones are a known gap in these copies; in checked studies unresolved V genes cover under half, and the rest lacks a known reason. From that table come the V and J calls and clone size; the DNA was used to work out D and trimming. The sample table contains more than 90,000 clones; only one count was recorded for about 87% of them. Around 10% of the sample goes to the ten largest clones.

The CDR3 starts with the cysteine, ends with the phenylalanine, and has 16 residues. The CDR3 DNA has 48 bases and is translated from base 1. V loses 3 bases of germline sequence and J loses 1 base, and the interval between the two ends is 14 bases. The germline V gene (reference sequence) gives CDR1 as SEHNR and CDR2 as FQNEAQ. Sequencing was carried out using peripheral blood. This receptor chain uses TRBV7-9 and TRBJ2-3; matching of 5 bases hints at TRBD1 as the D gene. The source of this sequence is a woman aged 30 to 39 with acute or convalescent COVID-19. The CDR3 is CASSLAGRGRTDTQYF. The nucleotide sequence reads TGTGCCAGCAGCTTGGCAGGGCGAGGACGCACAGATACGCAGTATTTT.